This T cell receptor (beta chain) was recorded in a study of T cell changes during pregnancy in multiple sclerosis. The method was immunoSEQ multiplex PCR; TCRdb's version includes in-frame clones alone and lacks a portion of them. Here the sample spans approximately 84,000 clones, around 94% being singletons. The receptor's source is a female donor in good health, enrolled as a control in a pregnancy study. Sequences were derived from peripheral blood, sampled in the second trimester of pregnancy.

CDR3 amino acids: CASSGNRGRIREQYF. CDR3 DNA sequence: TGTGCCAGCTCGGGAAACAGGGGGCGCATTAGGGAGCAGTACTTC. This chain joins TRBV2 and TRBJ2-7; 9 nucleotides match TRBD1. CDR1 and CDR2 from the germline V gene are SNHLY and FYNNEI. The trim removed 8 bases at V and 7 bases at J, leaving 15 bases unmatched. This CDR3 spans 15 amino acids. The full variable domain, its missing parts supplied by reference TRBV2 and TRBJ2-7, is EPEVTQTPSHQVTQMGQEVILRCVPISNHLYFYWYRQILGQKVEFLVSFYNNEISEKSEIFDDQFSVERPDGSNFTLKIRSTKLEDSAMYFCASSGNRGRIREQYFGPGTRLTVT.